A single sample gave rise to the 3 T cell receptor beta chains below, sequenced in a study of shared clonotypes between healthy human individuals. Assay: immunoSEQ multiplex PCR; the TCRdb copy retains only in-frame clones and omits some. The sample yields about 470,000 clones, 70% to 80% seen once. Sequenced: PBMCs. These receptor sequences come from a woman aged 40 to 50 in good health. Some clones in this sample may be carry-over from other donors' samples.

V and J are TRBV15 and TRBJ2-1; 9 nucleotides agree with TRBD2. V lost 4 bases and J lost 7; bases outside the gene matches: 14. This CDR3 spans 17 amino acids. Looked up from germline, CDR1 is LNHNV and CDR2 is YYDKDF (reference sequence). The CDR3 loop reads CATSNLGAGGPRNEQFF. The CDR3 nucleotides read TGTGCCACCAGCAACCTGGGGGCGGGAGGGCCGCGGAATGAGCAGTTCTTC.

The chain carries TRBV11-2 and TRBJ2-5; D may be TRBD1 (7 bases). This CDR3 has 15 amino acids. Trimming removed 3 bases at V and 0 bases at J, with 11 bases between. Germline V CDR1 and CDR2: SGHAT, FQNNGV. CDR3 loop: CASSFRGEYQETQYF. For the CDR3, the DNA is TGTGCCAGCAGCTTCAGGGGGGAGTACCAAGAGACCCAGTACTTC.

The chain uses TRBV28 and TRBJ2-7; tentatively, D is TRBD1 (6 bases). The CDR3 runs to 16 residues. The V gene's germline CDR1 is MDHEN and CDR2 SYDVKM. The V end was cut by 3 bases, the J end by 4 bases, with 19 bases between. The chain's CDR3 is CASSLTPQAGVYEQYF. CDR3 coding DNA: TGTGCCAGCAGTTTGACCCCCCAGGCAGGGGTTTACGAGCAGTACTTC.